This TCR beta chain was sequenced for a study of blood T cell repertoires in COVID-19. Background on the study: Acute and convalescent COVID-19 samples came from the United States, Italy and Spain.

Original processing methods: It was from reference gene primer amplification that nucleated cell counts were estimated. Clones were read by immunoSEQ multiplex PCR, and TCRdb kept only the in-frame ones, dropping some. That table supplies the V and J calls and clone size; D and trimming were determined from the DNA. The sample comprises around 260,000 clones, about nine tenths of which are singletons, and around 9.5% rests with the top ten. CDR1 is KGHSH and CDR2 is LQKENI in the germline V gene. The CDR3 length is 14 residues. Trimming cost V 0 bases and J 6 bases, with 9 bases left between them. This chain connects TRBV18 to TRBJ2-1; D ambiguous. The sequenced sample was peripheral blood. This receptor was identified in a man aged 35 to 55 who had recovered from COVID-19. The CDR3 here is CASSPPPVSNEQFF. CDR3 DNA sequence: TGTGCCAGCTCACCACCGCCGGTGAGCAATGAGCAGTTCTTC.